This T cell receptor beta chain is from a study of cytomegalovirus exposure and HLA in healthy donors. PCR was performed using 60 Vbeta and 13 Jbeta primers. Libraries were prepared by immunoSEQ multiplex PCR; TCRdb keeps only in-frame clonotypes and omits some of them. The data contain about 130,000 clones, roughly 82% of them singletons. CDR1 is MGHRA, CDR2 YSYEKL, per germline. V lost 1 base to trimming and J lost 2 bases, with 12 bases between them. The CDR3 covers 15 residues. The sample taken for sequencing was PBMCs. The sequence derives from a boy aged 5-17 years in good health and CMV-seronegative. V is TRBV4-1 and J is TRBJ2-7; weak D call: TRBD1 (6 bases). CDR3 bases: TGCGCCAGCAGCCAAGGCCAGGGGCCAGCCTACGAGCAGTACTTC. This sequence encodes CASSQGQGPAYEQYF.